This TCR beta chain emerged from a study of blood T cell repertoires in COVID-19. Measured with immunoSEQ multiplex PCR; TCRdb has only the in-frame clones, and not every one. The data hold fewer than 85,000 clones, with less than 95% observed a single time. The receptor was isolated from a woman aged 45-60 years in a cohort sampled during active COVID-19. Input material: peripheral blood.

The CDR3 coding sequence is TGCGCCAGCAGTCAGTCTAGCGGGACTGAGCAGTTCTTC. Translating it yields CASSQSSGTEQFF. J is TRBJ2-1 and V is TRBV23-1, with 9 bases aligning to TRBD2. TRBV23-1 is placed among ORFs of uncertain function. This CDR3 is built from 13 residues. Trimming at V came to 3 bases and at J to 9 bases, leaving 3 bases not matched to a gene.